Below, 28 T cell receptor beta chains from the same sample are listed, as sequenced in a study of Graves' ophthalmopathy and Graves' hyperthyroidism. Amplification of TCR beta CDR3 regions used RNA transcripts. Amplification began with first-round RT-PCR using HTBI primers, then second-round multiplex PCR was performed. TCRdb fed the multiplex PCR reads into MiXCR, producing one record per CDR3 protein. The table lists 400,000 to 450,000 distinct CDR3 sequences, more than 20% of them singletons. The sequenced sample consisted of peripheral blood. The receptor set was obtained from a woman aged 18-35 years with stable Graves' hyperthyroidism.

J is TRBJ1-2 and V is TRBV9; no clear D gene. The CDR3 covers 13 residues. V dropped 4 bases and J dropped 5 bases, with 12 bases sitting between them. Germline V gene data show CDR1 as SGDLS and CDR2 as YYNGEE. The CDR3 protein is CASSSRGEYGYTF. The CDR3 nucleotides are TGTGCCAGCAGCTCGCGGGGAGAATATGGCTACACCTTC.

This clonotype has a count of ten or more. V and J are TRBV15 and TRBJ2-7; the D call may be TRBD1 or TRBD2 (5 bases each). V gave up 1 base and J gave up 5 bases, with 15 bases separating them. The germline V gene encodes CDR1 LNHNV and CDR2 YYDKDF (reference sequence). The CDR3 has 15 residues. CDR3 sequence (DNA): TGTGCCACCAGCAGAGGACGTCCGGGGCTCCACGAGCAGTACTTC. Translation gives CATSRGRPGLHEQYF.

The sample holds many counts of this clonotype. The rearrangement joins TRBV27 to TRBJ2-7, with D possibly being TRBD1 (6 bases). The CDR3 is 13 residues long. From germline, CDR1 is MNHEY and CDR2 SMNVEV (reference sequence). Deletions cut 5 bases from V and 2 bases from J, with 10 bases between. The CDR3 is CASSKDRAYEQYF. CDR3 in DNA: TGTGCCAGCAGTAAGGACAGAGCCTACGAGCAGTACTTC.

In its sample, this clonotype was seen many times. V and J are TRBV5-1 and TRBJ2-2; tentatively, D is TRBD1 or TRBD2 (5 bases each). This CDR3 has 14 amino acids. Trimming cost V 4 bases and J 5 bases, with 12 bases left between them. The V gene's germline CDR1 is SGHRS and CDR2 YFSETQ. CDR3 sequence: CASSPGRMTGELFF. The CDR3 DNA follows: TGCGCCAGCAGCCCGGGACGGATGACCGGGGAGCTGTTTTTT.

This clonotype turned up a few times. The J gene is TRBJ2-3, the V gene TRBV6-5; 7 nucleotides match TRBD1. In germline, CDR1 is MNHEY, CDR2 SVGAGI. V lost 4 bases and J lost 5; bases outside the gene matches: 6. The CDR3 contains 14 residues. The CDR3 protein is CASSLGQYVDTQYF. In DNA, the CDR3 is TGTGCCAGCAGTTTGGGACAGTATGTAGATACGCAGTATTTT.

This clonotype was found a few times. The rearrangement joins TRBV2 to TRBJ2-2; TRBD1 matches 7 bases. CDR1 and CDR2 from the germline V gene are SNHLY and FYNNEI. V shed 9 bases, J shed 4 bases, and the junction held 5 bases outside the gene matches. There are 13 residues in the CDR3. CDR3 coding DNA: TGTGCCAGGACAGGGATCAGCACCGGGGAGCTGTTTTTT. Translation gives CARTGISTGELFF.

In its sample, this clonotype was seen a few times. The V gene is TRBV20-1, the J gene TRBJ2-2; TRBD2 agrees at 13 bases. Germline V CDR1 and CDR2: DFQATT, SNEGSKA (reference sequence). The J segment lost 2 bases and the V segment lost 3 bases, leaving 3 bases of the junction unmatched. The CDR3 totals 16 residues. Here the CDR3 reads CSARGLAGFNTGELFF. The CDR3 nucleotides are TGCAGTGCTAGGGGACTAGCGGGGTTTAACACCGGGGAGCTGTTTTTT.

V gene TRBV24-1 combines with J gene TRBJ2-3; D uncertain. The germline gives CDR1 KGHDR, CDR2 SFDVKD. This CDR3 contains 9 residues. V gave up 8 bases and J gave up 8 bases, with 4 bases separating them. The CDR3 here is CATITTQYF. For the CDR3, the DNA is TGTGCCACCATTACTACGCAGTATTTT.

This clonotype was found many times. The gene calls are TRBV20-1 and TRBJ2-5; 9 nucleotides agree with TRBD2. Per germline, CDR1 DFQATT and CDR2 SNEGSKA (reference sequence). The CDR3 runs 14 residues. The trim removed 6 bases at V and 1 base at J, leaving 6 bases unmatched. This CDR3 reads CSANAGGGQETQYF. In DNA form, the CDR3 reads TGCAGTGCAAACGCGGGAGGGGGCCAAGAGACCCAGTACTTC.

This clonotype was counted at least ten times. This rearrangement joins TRBV25-1 to TRBJ1-1; 7 nucleotides align to TRBD1. CDR1 is MGHDK and CDR2 is SYGVNS in the germline V gene. The CDR3 is made up of 16 amino acids. The V segment lost 6 bases and the J segment 4 bases; nucleotides outside the gene matches: 14. CDR3 loop: CASRRADRDWGTEAFF. Written as DNA, the CDR3 is TGTGCCAGCAGGAGGGCCGACAGGGACTGGGGCACTGAAGCTTTCTTT.

The CDR3 spells CASSILGTGGTEAFF. The DNA for the CDR3 is TGTGCCAGCAGTATCCTCGGGACAGGTGGGACTGAAGCTTTCTTT. The chain recombines TRBV27 with TRBJ1-1; 8 positions agree with TRBD1. The CDR3 totals 15 residues. V was pared by 5 bases and J by 5 bases, with 10 bases of the junction left unmatched. The germline V gene encodes CDR1 MNHEY and CDR2 SMNVEV (reference sequence).

A few counts support this clonotype. This chain links TRBV5-6 with TRBJ2-7, with D perhaps matching TRBD2 (6 bases). V shed 4 bases and J shed 5 bases, with 28 bases lying between them. CDR1 is SGHDT, CDR2 YYEEEE, per germline. This CDR3 is 18 amino acids long. CDR3 amino acids: CASSTRRRADWGLDEQYF. The CDR3 bases are TGTGCCAGCAGCACCCGGCGGAGGGCAGATTGGGGCCTTGACGAGCAGTACTTC.

This clonotype showed up just a few times. This chain links TRBV15 with TRBJ1-3; a possible D gene is TRBD1 (5 bases). The V gene lost 0 bases and the J gene lost 8 bases, with 8 bases spanning the gap. The CDR3 covers 13 residues. CDR1 and CDR2 (germline): LNHNV, YYDKDF (reference sequence). CDR3 nucleotide sequence: TGTGCCACCAGCAGAGAGAGGGGTGACACCATATATTTT. Translating gives CATSRERGDTIYF.

This clonotype was seen ten or more times. This chain links TRBV7-2 with TRBJ2-7, with 7 bases fitting TRBD1. The CDR3 contains 16 residues. Per the germline V gene, CDR1 is SGHTA and CDR2 is FQGNSA. With 1 base clipped from V and 0 bases from J, the junction kept 6 bases outside the gene matches. The DNA of the CDR3 is TGTGCCAGCAGCTTAGGCGGACAGGCCTTCTCCTACGAGCAGTACTTC. This gives the protein CASSLGGQAFSYEQYF.

For this clonotype: This likely comes from a read error, as the CDR3 has no conserved phenylalanine or tryptophan at its end. This chain joins TRBV6-1 and TRBJ1-5, with D unclear. Per germline, CDR1 MNHNS and CDR2 SASEGT. This CDR3 has 15 residues. Trimming shortened V by 6 bases and J by 0 bases, and 12 bases separated the two germline ends. CDR3 nucleotides: TGTGCCAGCAGCCTATACATCTATAGCAATCAGCCCCAGCATGTT. Translated: CASSLYIYSNQPQHV.

This clonotype was seen many times. The V call is TRBV6-5, the J call TRBJ1-6, with D possibly TRBD1 on 6 matching bases. The CDR3 is made up of 17 amino acids. Germline V gene lookup returns CDR1 MNHEY and CDR2 SVGAGI. V dropped 2 bases and J dropped 0 bases, with 11 bases sitting between them. CDR3 bases: TGTGCCAGCAGTTACGACAGGCGGAGCTCCTATAATTCACCCCTCCACTTT. Amino acids: CASSYDRRSSYNSPLHF.

J is TRBJ1-5 and V is TRBV2; D not certain. The V and J ends lost 1 base and 9 bases respectively, with 19 bases between them. The CDR3 runs to 16 residues. From germline, CDR1 is SNHLY and CDR2 FYNNEI. This CDR3 is CASSEGGPYRLGPQHF. For the CDR3, the DNA is TGTGCCAGCAGTGAAGGGGGTCCTTACCGGTTGGGGCCCCAGCATTTT.

This clonotype was detected many times. This rearrangement joins TRBV7-2 to TRBJ2-7; D could derive from TRBD1 or TRBD2 (5 bases each). V gave up 0 bases and J gave up 6 bases, with 12 bases separating them. In germline, CDR1 is SGHTA, CDR2 FQGNSA. This CDR3 is 14 amino acids long. The CDR3 reads CASSLARRGGEQYF. Written as DNA, the CDR3 is TGTGCCAGCAGCTTAGCCCGTCGGGGCGGCGAGCAGTACTTC.

This clonotype was seen ten or more times. This chain links TRBV12-3 or TRBV12-4 with TRBJ1-5; D is ambiguous. Deletions cut 3 bases from V and 3 bases from J, with 6 bases between. The CDR3 totals 13 residues. The CDR3 region is CASSLLDNQPQHF. In nucleotides, the CDR3 is TGTGCCAGCAGTTTGCTCGACAATCAGCCCCAGCATTTT.

This clonotype was recorded many times. The chain recombines TRBV20-1 with TRBJ2-7, with D tentatively TRBD2 (5 bases). Germline values: CDR1 DFQATT, CDR2 SNEGSKA (reference sequence). The CDR3 length is 12 residues. V was trimmed by 5 bases and J by 4 bases, leaving 12 bases between them. The CDR3 bases are TGCAGTGCTGTCCTTTCGGGGTACGAGCAGTACTTC. This sequence encodes CSAVLSGYEQYF.

The chain couples TRBV24-1 to TRBJ2-5, with TRBD1 identical over 7 bases. V gave up 2 bases and J gave up 1 base; unmatched junction bases: 3. The germline CDR1 and CDR2 sequences are KGHDR and SFDVKD. This CDR3 has 15 amino acids. The CDR3 loop reads CATSDSTGLQETQYF. The CDR3 region has the DNA TGTGCCACCAGTGATTCGACAGGGCTCCAAGAGACCCAGTACTTC.

In its sample, this clonotype was seen many times. The CDR3 coding sequence is TGTGCCAGCTCACCACTGGCCTCTGGAAACACCATATATTTT. Its translation is CASSPLASGNTIYF. The chain combines TRBV18 with TRBJ1-3; D is unclear. Germline V gene sequence: CDR1 KGHSH, CDR2 LQKENI. V lost 1 base, J lost 0 bases, and 4 bases lay in between. CDR3 length equals 14 residues.

About this clonotype itself: A junction boundary mismatches the germline segment, possibly from a read error. The rearrangement uses TRBV20-1 and TRBJ2-4; D possibly corresponds to TRBD2 (6 bases). The CDR3 is 17 amino acids. Looked up from germline, CDR1 is DFQATT and CDR2 is SNEGSKA (reference sequence). The CDR3 coding sequence is TGCAGTGCTAGACACCCGCTAGCGCCGGAAGCCAAAAACATTAAGTACTTC. This encodes CSARHPLAPEAKNIKYF.

This clonotype appeared a few times. The chain is built from TRBV5-8 and TRBJ1-3, with D perhaps TRBD1 (6 bases). Trimming left V 3 bases short and J 4 bases short, with 14 bases between. Germline V gene lookup returns CDR1 SGHTS and CDR2 YDEGEE. The CDR3 extends over 15 amino acids. The CDR3 region has the DNA TGTGCCAGCAGCTCCCTCCGGGGGCGCGGAAACACCATATATTTT. It is translated as CASSSLRGRGNTIYF.

The chain couples TRBV6-2 or TRBV6-3 to TRBJ1-1, with TRBD1 matching over 7 bases. After removal of 1 base from V and 1 base from J, the junction contained 12 bases not matched to a gene. Germline CDR1 MNHEY, CDR2 SVGEGT. The CDR3 totals 18 residues. The CDR3 sequence is CASSYLTGISKPNTEAFF. As DNA, the CDR3 is TGTGCCAGCAGTTACTTGACAGGGATTAGCAAACCGAACACTGAAGCTTTCTTT.

The chain recombines TRBV29-1 with TRBJ1-3; perhaps TRBD1 as D (5 bases). Germline assignment: CDR1 SQVTM and CDR2 ANQGSEA. V was cut by 4 bases and J by 8 bases, with 12 bases left in between. CDR3 size: 12 residues. The CDR3 DNA reads as TGCAGCGTTGGTGGGGGATTCGACACCATATATTTT. Translation gives CSVGGGFDTIYF.

The rearrangement joins TRBV6-1 to TRBJ1-1; TRBD1 matches at 10 bases. Looked up from germline, CDR1 is MNHNS and CDR2 is SASEGT. The V and J ends lost 4 bases and 5 bases, in that order; junction bases with no gene match: 7. The CDR3 consists of 15 residues. The CDR3 region is CASSGYDRGLTEAFF. CDR3 nucleotide sequence: TGTGCCAGCAGTGGCTACGACAGGGGGCTTACTGAAGCTTTCTTT.

This clonotype was recorded many times. This chain joins TRBV20-1 and TRBJ1-5; no definite D call. The ends were cut back, 3 bases at V and 0 bases at J, with 15 bases in the middle. The CDR3 sequence is 16 residues long. CDR1 and CDR2 from the germline V gene are DFQATT and SNEGSKA (reference sequence). The CDR3 spells CSARSRWEYSNQPQHF. The CDR3 DNA is TGCAGTGCTAGGTCACGGTGGGAGTATAGCAATCAGCCCCAGCATTTT.